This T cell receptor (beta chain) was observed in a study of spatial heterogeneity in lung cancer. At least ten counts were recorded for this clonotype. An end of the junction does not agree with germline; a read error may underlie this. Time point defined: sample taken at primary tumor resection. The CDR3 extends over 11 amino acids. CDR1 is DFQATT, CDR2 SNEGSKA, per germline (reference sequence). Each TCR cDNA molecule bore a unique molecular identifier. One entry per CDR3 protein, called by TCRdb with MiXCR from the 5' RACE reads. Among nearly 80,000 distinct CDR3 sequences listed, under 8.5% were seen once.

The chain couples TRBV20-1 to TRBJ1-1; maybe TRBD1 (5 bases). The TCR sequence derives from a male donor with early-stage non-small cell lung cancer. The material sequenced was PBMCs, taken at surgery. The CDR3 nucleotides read TGCAGTGCTAGATTAAGAACGGGGACTCGATTT. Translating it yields CSARLRTGTRF.